This entry is about one T cell receptor (beta chain). Antigen: not known. Time point: pre-sensitization, week 0. The sample's treatment: therapeutic diphenylcyclopropenone sensitization with weekly scalp DPC. This sample was included in a study of human T cells and chemical hapten exposure. Study-level information: The study lasted roughly five months, and patients were dosed weekly with diphenylcyclopropenone on the scalp throughout.

Study-level results: Significantly more large CDR3 similarity clusters were formed by expanded TCRs than by controls.

The study's library attached unique molecular identifiers to single cDNA molecules. TCRdb processed the RACE reads anew with MiXCR; each CDR3 protein has one entry. The profile shows 50,000 to 65,000 distinct CDR3 sequences, about a tenth of them singletons. The origin of this receptor is a woman between 40 and 55 years old with alopecia areata. Some clones in this sample may be carry-over from other donors' samples. Here the sequenced sample was whole blood, taken in connection with sensitization to the hapten diphenylcyclopropenone (DPC).

In DNA form, the CDR3 reads TGCAGCGTTGCCAAGACTTATAATTCACCCCTCCACTTT. As protein: CSVAKTYNSPLHF. The rearrangement joins TRBV29-1 to TRBJ1-6; D call uncertain. This CDR3 spans 13 amino acids. V shed 4 bases and J shed 4 bases, with 8 bases lying between them. CDR1 SQVTM and CDR2 ANQGSEA come from the germline V gene.